Following are 16 T cell receptor beta chains from one sample sequenced in a study of cytomegalovirus exposure and HLA in healthy donors. PCR used 60 Vbeta primers and 13 Jbeta primers. Here immunoSEQ multiplex PCR was the method, and the copy in TCRdb shows in-frame clones only, minus some. The repertoire holds 150,000 or so clones, with more than 80% as singletons. What was sequenced was PBMCs. The receptors were gathered from a woman in her late teens or twenties in good health and CMV-seronegative.

V gene TRBV5-1 combines with J gene TRBJ2-3; TRBD1 matches 10 bases. In germline, CDR1 is SGHRS, CDR2 YFSETQ. The CDR3 runs 16 residues. J gave up 4 bases and V 6 bases, and 11 bases lay outside the gene matches. Here the CDR3 reads CASKGGTGVVADTQYF. CDR3 sequence (DNA): TGCGCCAGCAAAGGCGGGACAGGGGTTGTAGCAGATACGCAGTATTTT.

The chain has TRBV18 and TRBJ2-7, with D possibly TRBD2 on 6 matching bases. Per the germline V gene, CDR1 is KGHSH and CDR2 is LQKENI. Trimming removed 6 bases from V and 5 bases from J, with 17 bases in between. The CDR3 sequence is 14 residues long. CDR3 protein: CASSTTDGGNEQYF. In DNA, the CDR3 is TGTGCCAGCTCCACGACGGACGGGGGTAACGAGCAGTACTTC.

This CDR3 is CASSSNIGLAYEQYF. CDR3 in DNA: TGTGCCAGCAGCTCGAACATAGGACTAGCCTACGAGCAGTACTTC. The rearrangement links TRBV7-6 to TRBJ2-7; TRBD2 matches at 7 bases. With V trimmed by 4 bases and J by 2 bases, 8 bases remained unmatched. CDR3 length: 15 amino acids. Germline V CDR1 and CDR2: SGHVS, FNYEAQ.

CDR3 sequence (DNA): TGTGCCAGCAGTGATACGTTGGGGGCGGGCGGCTACACCTTC. It encodes CASSDTLGAGGYTF. The chain employs TRBV28 and TRBJ1-2; D possibly corresponds to TRBD1 (6 bases). The V and J ends lost 5 bases and 8 bases respectively, with 18 bases between them. The germline V gene has CDR1 MDHEN and CDR2 SYDVKM. The CDR3 is 14 amino acids.

The J gene is TRBJ2-7, the V gene TRBV5-1; possibly TRBD2 for D (5 bases). CDR3 size: 12 residues. The V end was cut by 4 bases, the J end by 4 bases, with 9 bases between. Per the germline V gene, CDR1 is SGHRS and CDR2 is YFSETQ. The chain's CDR3 is CASSPTGYEQYF. The CDR3 DNA reads TGCGCCAGCAGCCCGACGGGATACGAGCAGTACTTC.

The J gene is TRBJ1-5, the V gene TRBV27, with 8 positions matching TRBD1. Germline V gives CDR1 MNHEY, CDR2 SMNVEV (reference sequence). The junction had 5 bases not matched to a gene; V was cut back by 5 bases and J by 5 bases. The CDR3 runs 14 residues. This chain's CDR3 is CASSQTGGYQPQHF. DNA of the CDR3: TGTGCCAGCAGTCAAACAGGGGGTTATCAGCCCCAGCATTTT.

The chain combines TRBV11-2 with TRBJ2-2; unclear D gene. This CDR3 has 13 amino acids. V lost 0 bases to trimming and J lost 6 bases, with 5 bases between them. Germline V gives CDR1 SGHAT, CDR2 FQNNGV. CDR3 bases: TGTGCCAGCAGCTTAGAGAGCCCCGGGGAGCTGTTTTTT. The encoded protein is CASSLESPGELFF.

V is TRBV7-8 and J is TRBJ1-6; TRBD1 matches 9 bases. Germline values: CDR1 SGHVS, CDR2 FQNEAQ. The CDR3 sequence is 16 residues long. The V segment lost 5 bases and the J segment 5 bases; nucleotides outside the gene matches: 7. The CDR3 nucleotides are TGTGCCAGCAGCACCCGGACAGGGGTGAATAATTCACCCCTCCACTTT. It specifies CASSTRTGVNNSPLHF.

CDR3 residues: CSVEVYIQGAQGPYEQYF. CDR3 nucleotide sequence: TGCAGCGTTGAAGTTTATATTCAGGGGGCGCAGGGTCCCTACGAGCAGTACTTC. The chain recombines TRBV29-1 with TRBJ2-7; 8 nucleotides line up with TRBD1. The CDR3 totals 18 residues. Germline lookup yields CDR1 SQVTM and CDR2 ANQGSEA. The V and J ends lost 1 base and 2 bases, in that order; junction bases with no gene match: 16.

The chain's CDR3 is CASRDGRGANYGYTF. The CDR3 DNA is TGTGCCAGCAGAGACGGACGGGGAGCTAACTATGGCTACACCTTC. This sequence joins TRBV28 and TRBJ1-2; D unclear. Trimming removed 6 bases from V and 0 bases from J, with 14 bases in between. The V gene's germline CDR1 is MDHEN and CDR2 SYDVKM. The CDR3 is made up of 15 amino acids.

This chain connects TRBV6-1 to TRBJ2-5; 8 nucleotides line up with TRBD2. CDR1 is MNHNS and CDR2 is SASEGT in the germline V gene. CDR3 length: 15 amino acids. V gave up 8 bases and J gave up 5 bases; unmatched junction bases: 13. The CDR3 loop reads CASGRKSAGVETQYF. The CDR3 nucleotides read TGTGCCAGCGGCCGAAAGTCAGCGGGAGTGGAGACCCAGTACTTC.

Worth noting for this clone: A read error may produce the germline difference seen at one junction end. The chain recombines TRBV6-5 with TRBJ2-7; a weak D match, TRBD1 (6 bases). Germline CDR1 reads MNHEY; CDR2 reads SVGAGI. The CDR3 length is 16 residues. The CDR3 sequence: CASSYSDSAATYEQCF. The DNA for the CDR3 is TGTGCCAGCAGTTACTCGGACAGCGCCGCTACCTACGAGCAGTGCTTC.

The chain employs TRBV5-6 and TRBJ2-2; TRBD1 matches at 9 bases. V trimming: 0 bases; J trimming: 4 bases; junction bases outside the gene matches: 1. Germline V gives CDR1 SGHDT, CDR2 YYEEEE. The CDR3 sequence is 15 residues long. CDR3 sequence reads: CASSLGDRATGELFF. CDR3 DNA: TGTGCCAGCAGCTTGGGGGACAGGGCCACCGGGGAGCTGTTTTTT.

CDR3 sequence: CASSVESNEKLFF. Here the CDR3 DNA reads TGTGCCAGCAGTGTCGAGTCAAATGAAAAACTGTTTTTT. V usage is TRBV6-5 and J usage is TRBJ1-4; the D is unclear. There are 13 residues in the CDR3. The germline V gene has CDR1 MNHEY and CDR2 SVGAGI. The V end lost 5 bases, the J end lost 5 bases, and 9 bases lay between the germline ends.

The rearrangement links TRBV11-2 to TRBJ1-2; the D gene is possibly TRBD1 (6 bases). The CDR3 consists of 13 residues. Per the germline V gene, CDR1 is SGHAT and CDR2 is FQNNGV. The V end was cut by 2 bases, the J end by 8 bases, with 12 bases between. The CDR3 spells CASSLFSGDGYTF. The CDR3 bases are TGTGCCAGCAGCTTATTTTCAGGGGACGGCTACACCTTC.

The chain couples TRBV7-3 to TRBJ1-5; tentatively, D is TRBD1 (5 bases). Deletions cut 2 bases from V and 1 base from J, with 9 bases between. Germline assignment: CDR1 SGHTA and CDR2 FQGTGA. This CDR3 has 15 residues. The CDR3 coding sequence is TGTGCCAGCAGCTTATGGGGGGAGAGCAATCAGCCCCAGCATTTT. This codes for CASSLWGESNQPQHF. The complete variable domain, with remaining parts taken from reference TRBV7-3 and TRBJ1-5, reads GAGVSQTPSNKVTEKGKYVELRCDPISGHTALYWYRQSLGQGPEFLIYFQGTGAADDSGLPNDRFFAVRPEGSVSTLKIQRTERGDSAVYLCASSLWGESNQPQHFGDGTRLSIL.